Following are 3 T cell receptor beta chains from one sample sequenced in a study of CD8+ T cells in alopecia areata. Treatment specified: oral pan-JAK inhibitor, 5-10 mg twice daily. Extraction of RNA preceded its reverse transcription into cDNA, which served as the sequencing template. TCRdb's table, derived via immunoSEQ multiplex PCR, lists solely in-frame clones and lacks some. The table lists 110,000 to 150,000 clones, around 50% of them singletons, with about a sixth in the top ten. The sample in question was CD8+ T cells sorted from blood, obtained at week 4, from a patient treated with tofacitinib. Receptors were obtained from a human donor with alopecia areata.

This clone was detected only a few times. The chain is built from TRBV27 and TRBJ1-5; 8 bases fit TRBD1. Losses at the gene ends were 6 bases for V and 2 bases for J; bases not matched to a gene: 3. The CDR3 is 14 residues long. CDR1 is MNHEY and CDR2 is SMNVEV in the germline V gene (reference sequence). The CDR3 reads CASSPTGGNQPQHF. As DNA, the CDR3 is TGTGCCAGCAGCCCGACAGGGGGCAATCAGCCCCAGCATTTT.

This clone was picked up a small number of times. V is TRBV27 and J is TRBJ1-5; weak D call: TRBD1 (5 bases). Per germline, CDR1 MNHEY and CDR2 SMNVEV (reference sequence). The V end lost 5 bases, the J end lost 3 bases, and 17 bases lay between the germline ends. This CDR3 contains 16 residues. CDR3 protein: CASSPSSGHFNQPQHF. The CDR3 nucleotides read TGTGCCAGCAGTCCCTCATCCGGACACTTCAATCAGCCCCAGCATTTT.

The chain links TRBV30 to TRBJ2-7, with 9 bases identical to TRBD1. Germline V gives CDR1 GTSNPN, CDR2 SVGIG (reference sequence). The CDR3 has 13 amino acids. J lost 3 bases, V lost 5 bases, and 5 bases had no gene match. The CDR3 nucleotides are TGTGCCTGGGAGGACAGGGGCCTCTACGAGCAGTACTTC. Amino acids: CAWEDRGLYEQYF.